The 16 T cell receptor beta chains given below trace back to one sample, sequenced in a study of identifying expanded T cells in peripheral blood. Assay: immunoSEQ multiplex PCR; the TCRdb copy retains only in-frame clones and omits some. The table has some 120,000 clones, over 65% seen once. The specimen was blood. These receptor sequences come from a person aged 18 to 75 in good health.

V gene TRBV4-1 combines with J gene TRBJ1-2; 7 nucleotides line up with TRBD1. In germline, CDR1 is MGHRA, CDR2 YSYEKL. The CDR3 runs to 17 residues. Germline trimming cut 0 bases from V and 8 bases from J; bases unmatched to any gene: 15. The CDR3 DNA sequence: TGCGCCAGCAGCCAAGATCCGCCCTCACAGGGGTTGGGCGGCTACACCTTC. Translating it yields CASSQDPPSQGLGGYTF.

The rearrangement links TRBV28 to TRBJ2-1; D may be TRBD1 or TRBD2 (6 bases each). CDR1 is MDHEN and CDR2 is SYDVKM in the germline V gene. Trimming stripped 3 bases from V and 9 bases from J, with 15 bases between. CDR3 length equals 14 residues. The CDR3 loop reads CASSFGGQAGEQFF. DNA for the CDR3: TGTGCCAGCAGTTTCGGGGGCCAAGCGGGTGAGCAGTTCTTC.

The CDR3 nucleotides are TGTGCCAGCAGTTTCACTCAGGGGTTCCAGCCCCAGCATTTT. Amino acids: CASSFTQGFQPQHF. V is TRBV28 and J is TRBJ1-5, with D possibly being TRBD1 (6 bases). Germline values: CDR1 MDHEN, CDR2 SYDVKM. The length of the CDR3 is 14 residues. V shed 3 bases and J shed 7 bases, with 13 bases lying between them.

This clone was seen only a few times. This chain joins TRBV25-1 and TRBJ2-2, with a weak D call TRBD1 (6 bases). The V and J ends lost 10 bases and 3 bases respectively, with 18 bases between them. The length of the CDR3 is 15 residues. Germline CDR1 is MGHDK and CDR2 is SYGVNS. The chain's CDR3 is CATEDGTLDTGELFF. The CDR3 DNA reads as TGTGCCACCGAGGATGGGACACTCGACACCGGGGAGCTGTTTTTT.

V is TRBV15 and J is TRBJ1-5; the D gene is possibly TRBD1 (5 bases). CDR1 is LNHNV and CDR2 is YYDKDF in the germline V gene (reference sequence). Trimming removed 5 bases from V and 5 bases from J, with 16 bases in between. This CDR3 contains 15 residues. The CDR3: CATSWGPGGDQPQHF. In DNA, the CDR3 is TGTGCCACCAGCTGGGGCCCGGGGGGAGATCAGCCCCAGCATTTT. Full variable domain (rest looked up from reference TRBV15 and TRBJ1-5): DAMVIQNPRYQVTQFGKPVTLSCSQTLNHNVMYWYQQKSSQAPKLLFHYYDKDFNNEADTPDNFQSRRPNTSFCFLDIRSPGLGDTAMYLCATSWGPGGDQPQHFGDGTRLSIL.

The chain combines TRBV25-1 with TRBJ2-7; TRBD1 matches 7 bases. Germline loops: CDR1 MGHDK, CDR2 SYGVNS. The junction had 5 bases not matched to a gene; V was cut back by 1 base and J by 5 bases. The CDR3 has 14 amino acids. CDR3 residues: CASSELNRGDEQYF. The CDR3 DNA sequence: TGTGCCAGCAGTGAATTGAACAGGGGCGACGAGCAGTACTTC.

This sequence joins TRBV6-5 and TRBJ1-6, with D perhaps matching TRBD1 (5 bases). V was cut by 2 bases and J by 9 bases, with 14 bases left in between. Germline CDR1 is MNHEY and CDR2 is SVGAGI. The CDR3 totals 15 residues. CDR3 amino acids: CASSYGGAPLSPLHF. CDR3 DNA sequence: TGTGCCAGCAGTTACGGAGGGGCTCCGCTTTCACCCCTCCACTTT.

In this sample, this clone turned up once. This rearrangement joins TRBV4-3 to TRBJ2-1; no reliable D call. Trimming took 0 bases from V and 8 from J, leaving 20 bases between them. CDR1 is LGHNA and CDR2 is YSLEER in the germline V gene. This CDR3 has 17 amino acids. DNA of the CDR3: TGCGCCAGCAGCCAAGATGCCCCACCTGCCGTGGTCGATGAGCAGTTCTTC. It encodes CASSQDAPPAVVDEQFF.

The chain employs TRBV7-3 and TRBJ1-1; no definite D call. Germline CDR1 reads SGHTA; CDR2 reads FQGTGA. V was shortened by 1 base and J by 10 bases, with 16 bases between the two germline ends. The CDR3 is 14 residues long. CDR3 protein: CASSLRPRNGVAFF. The DNA of the CDR3 is TGTGCCAGCAGCTTAAGGCCCCGTAACGGGGTAGCTTTCTTT.

V usage is TRBV6-1 and J usage is TRBJ1-1, with unresolved D. Looked up from germline, CDR1 is MNHNS and CDR2 is SASEGT. The CDR3 contains 15 residues. V lost 2 bases to trimming and J lost 0 bases, with 10 bases between them. The CDR3 nucleotides read TGTGCCAGCAGTGAATTCTGGACTTTGAACACTGAAGCTTTCTTT. This sequence encodes CASSEFWTLNTEAFF.

The chain recombines TRBV7-2 with TRBJ2-5; 7 bases map to TRBD2. In germline, CDR1 is SGHTA, CDR2 FQGNSA. V was clipped by 5 bases and J by 4 bases; unmatched bases: 7. This CDR3 has 14 amino acids. The CDR3 DNA sequence: TGTGCCAGCAGCGCCCATCAGCGGGGAGAGACCCAGTACTTC. Encoded protein: CASSAHQRGETQYF.

The V gene is TRBV6-5, the J gene TRBJ1-6, with TRBD1 matching over 10 bases. There are 16 residues in the CDR3. After removal of 2 bases from V and 5 bases from J, the junction contained 3 bases not matched to a gene. Per germline, CDR1 MNHEY and CDR2 SVGAGI. The CDR3: CASSYRDRGNNSPLHF. CDR3 bases: TGTGCCAGCAGTTACCGGGACAGGGGAAATAATTCACCCCTCCACTTT.

J is TRBJ1-2 and V is TRBV6-5; D call uncertain. CDR1 and CDR2 (germline): MNHEY, SVGAGI. V was shortened by 5 bases and J by 6 bases, with 13 bases between the two germline ends. The CDR3 sequence is 13 residues long. Here the CDR3 reads CASSPGVLDGYTF. In DNA form, the CDR3 reads TGTGCCAGCAGTCCCGGGGTGTTAGATGGCTACACCTTC.

This rearrangement joins TRBV5-6 to TRBJ1-3; D is unclear. The V end lost 1 base, the J end lost 4 bases, and 15 bases lay between the germline ends. Per germline, CDR1 SGHDT and CDR2 YYEEEE. The CDR3 runs to 16 residues. The CDR3 region has the DNA TGTGCCAGCAGCTTGCGATTGGTGGCCGAAGGAAACACCATATATTTT. Its protein is CASSLRLVAEGNTIYF.

This clone was recorded only once. The sample holds other DNA sequences that translate to the same CDR3. The chain links TRBV30 to TRBJ1-3; D uncertain. The V gene lost 5 bases and the J gene lost 0 bases, with 11 bases spanning the gap. Germline CDR1 and CDR2: GTSNPN and SVGIG (reference sequence). CDR3 length: 14 amino acids. DNA for the CDR3: TGTGCCTGGTTGCGGGCTCGCTCTGGAAACACCATATATTTT. This encodes CAWLRARSGNTIYF. The entire variable domain, with the rest obtained from reference TRBV30 and TRBJ1-3, is as follows: SQTIHQWPATLVQPVGSPLSLECTVEGTSNPNLYWYRQAAGRGLQLLFYSVGIGQISSEVPQNLSASRPQDRQFILSSKKLLLSDSGFYLCAWLRARSGNTIYFGEGSWLTVV.

The V gene is TRBV5-3, the J gene TRBJ2-5; D not certain. TRBV5-3 is known as an ORF, though its function is uncertain. The V and J ends lost 2 bases and 4 bases respectively, with 6 bases between them. The CDR3 loop spans 12 amino acids. This CDR3 is CARSFWVETQYF. The DNA for the CDR3 is TGTGCCAGAAGCTTCTGGGTAGAGACCCAGTACTTC.